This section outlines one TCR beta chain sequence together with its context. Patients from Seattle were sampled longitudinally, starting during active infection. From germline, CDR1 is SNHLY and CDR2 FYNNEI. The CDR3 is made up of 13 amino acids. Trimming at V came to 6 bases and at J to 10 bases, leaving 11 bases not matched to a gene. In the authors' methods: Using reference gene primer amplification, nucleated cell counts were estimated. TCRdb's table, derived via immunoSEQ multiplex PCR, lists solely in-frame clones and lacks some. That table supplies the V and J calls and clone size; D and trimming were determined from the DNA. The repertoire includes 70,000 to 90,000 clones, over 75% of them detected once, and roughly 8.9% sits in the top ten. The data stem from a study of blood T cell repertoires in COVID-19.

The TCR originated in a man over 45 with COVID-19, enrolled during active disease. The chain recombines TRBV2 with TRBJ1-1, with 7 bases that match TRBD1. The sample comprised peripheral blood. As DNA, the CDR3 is TGTGCCAGCAGGGCCGGACAGGCGAATCGAGCTTTCTTT. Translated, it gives CASRAGQANRAFF. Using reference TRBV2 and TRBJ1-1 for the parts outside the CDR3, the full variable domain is EPEVTQTPSHQVTQMGQEVILRCVPISNHLYFYWYRQILGQKVEFLVSFYNNEISEKSEIFDDQFSVERPDGSNFTLKIRSTKLEDSAMYFCASRAGQANRAFFGQGTRLTVV.